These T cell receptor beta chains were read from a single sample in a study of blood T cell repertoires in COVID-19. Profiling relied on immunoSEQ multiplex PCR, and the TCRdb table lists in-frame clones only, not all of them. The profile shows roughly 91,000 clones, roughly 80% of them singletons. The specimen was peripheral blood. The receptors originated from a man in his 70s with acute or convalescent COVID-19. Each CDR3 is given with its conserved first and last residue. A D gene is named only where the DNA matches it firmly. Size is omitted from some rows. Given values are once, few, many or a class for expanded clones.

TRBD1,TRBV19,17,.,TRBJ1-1,TGTGCCAGTAGTAGAGGACAGGGGGCACAGATGAACACTGAAGCTTTCTTT,CASSRGQGAQMNTEAFF
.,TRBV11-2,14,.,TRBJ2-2,TGTGCCAGCAGCTTAGTATCTAACACCGGGGAGCTGTTTTTT,CASSLVSNTGELFF
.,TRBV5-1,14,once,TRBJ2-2,TGCGCCAGCAGCTTCAGGACTCACACCGGGGAGCTGTTTTTT,CASSFRTHTGELFF
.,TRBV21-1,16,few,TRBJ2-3,TGTGCCAGCAGTAATGGGCTGATTATTAGCACAGATACGCAGTATTTT,CASSNGLIISTDTQYF
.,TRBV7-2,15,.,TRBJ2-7,TGTGCCAGCAGCTTATCGAGCCTAGTGTTATACGAGCAGTACTTC,CASSLSSLVLYEQYF
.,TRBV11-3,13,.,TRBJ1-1,TGTGCCAGCAGCTCCTCGGGGGGGACTGAAGCTTTCTTT,CASSSSGGTEAFF
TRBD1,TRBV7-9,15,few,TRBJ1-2,TGTGCCAGCAGACCTGGACAGGGGTATACCTATGGCTACACCTTC,CASRPGQGYTYGYTF
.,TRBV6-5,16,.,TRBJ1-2,TGTGCCAGCAGTTTGAGCCAGGGCCCCGACTTATATGGCTACACCTTC,CASSLSQGPDLYGYTF
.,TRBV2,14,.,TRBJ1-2,TGTGCCAGCAGTGAAGGGGGCAAGAACTATGGCTACACCTTC,CASSEGGKNYGYTF
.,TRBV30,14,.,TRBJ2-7,TGTGCCTGGAGTTCAATCCAGGCCTCCTACGAGCAGTACTTC,CAWSSIQASYEQYF
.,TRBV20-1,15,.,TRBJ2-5,TGCAGTGCTAGTAGAGGGGTGGGGACTGGGGAGACCCAGTACTTC,CSASRGVGTGETQYF
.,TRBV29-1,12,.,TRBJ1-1,TGCAGCGTTGTGGAGGGCGCAGTTGAAGCTTTCTTT,CSVVEGAVEAFF
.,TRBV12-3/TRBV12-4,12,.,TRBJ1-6,TGTGCCAGCAGTCCAAAGACAGGTCAGCCCCACTTT,CASSPKTGQPHF
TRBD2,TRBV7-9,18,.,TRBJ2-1,TGTGCCAGCAGCTCTGCCCCGGGACTAGCGGGGGGATCCAATGAGCAGTTCTTC,CASSSAPGLAGGSNEQFF
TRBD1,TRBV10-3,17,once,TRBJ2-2,TGTGCCATCAGTGAGACCCCGGGACAGGGACGCACCGGGGAGCTGTTTTTT,CAISETPGQGRTGELFF
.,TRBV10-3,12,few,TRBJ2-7,TGTGCCACCAGGGGGGGGAGCTACGAGCAGTACTTC,CATRGGSYEQYF
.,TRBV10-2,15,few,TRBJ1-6,TGCGCCAGCAGTGAACAAAGCTCCTATAATTCACCCCTCCACTTT,CASSEQSSYNSPLHF
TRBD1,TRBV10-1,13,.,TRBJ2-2,TGCGCCAGCAGGGGCGACAGGGTCGGGGAGCTGTTTTTT,CASRGDRVGELFF
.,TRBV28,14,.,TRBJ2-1,TGTGCCAGCAGTTTATGGGCAGGGTACAATGAGCAGTTCTTC,CASSLWAGYNEQFF
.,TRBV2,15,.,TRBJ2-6,TGTGCCAGCAGTGAAGGGGGCCATGGGGCCAACGTCCTGACTTTC,CASSEGGHGANVLTF
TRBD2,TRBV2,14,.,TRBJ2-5,TGTGCCAGCGCGGCGGCGGGGGGGCGAGAGACCCAGTACTTC,CASAAAGGRETQYF
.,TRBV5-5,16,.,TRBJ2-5,TGTGCCAGCAGCTCCCTTCCAAAGGCAGGGCAAGAGACCCAGTACTTC,CASSSLPKAGQETQYF
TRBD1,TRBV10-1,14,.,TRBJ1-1,TGCGCCAGCAGCTCTACAGGGGTGGACACTGAAGCTTTCTTT,CASSSTGVDTEAFF
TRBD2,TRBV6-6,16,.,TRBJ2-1,TGTGCCAGCAGCCCATTTAGCGGGGGGGCAAGCAATGAGCAGTTCTTC,CASSPFSGGASNEQFF
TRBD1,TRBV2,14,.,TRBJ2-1,TGTGCCAGCAGTGAGGACAGGGGGCAAAATGAGCAGTTCTTC,CASSEDRGQNEQFF
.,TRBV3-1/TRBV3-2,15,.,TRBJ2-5,TGTGCCAGCAGCCAAGAGGGCCAGGGGAGAGAGACCCAGTACTTC,CASSQEGQGRETQYF
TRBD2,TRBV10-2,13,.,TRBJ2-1,TGCGCCAAACTAGCGGGGGGGCCCAATGAGCAGTTCTTC,CAKLAGGPNEQFF
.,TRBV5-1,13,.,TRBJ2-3,TGCGCCAGCAGCTTGACAGGTGAAGATACGCAGTATTTT,CASSLTGEDTQYF
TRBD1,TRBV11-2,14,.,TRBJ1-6,TGTGCCAGCAGCCCAGACAGGGGTAATTCACCCCTCCACTTT,CASSPDRGNSPLHF
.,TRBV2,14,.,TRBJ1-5,TGTGCCAGCAGTGAAGCGCTATTTAGAAGCCCCCAGCATTTT,CASSEALFRSPQHF
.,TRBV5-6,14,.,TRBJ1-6,TGTGCCAGCAGCTTGGGCCGACAACTTTCACCCCTCCACTTT,CASSLGRQLSPLHF
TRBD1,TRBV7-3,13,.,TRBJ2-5,TGTGCCAGCAGCATCGGACAGGGGCAGACCCAGTACTTC,CASSIGQGQTQYF
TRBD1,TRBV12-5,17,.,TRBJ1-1,TGTGCTAGTGGTTTGGCCCCATGGGGGACAGGGGGCACTGAAGCTTTCTTT,CASGLAPWGTGGTEAFF
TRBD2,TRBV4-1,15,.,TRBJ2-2,TGCGCCAGCAGCCACGCGGGGGGTTCTCACGGGGAGCTGTTTTTT,CASSHAGGSHGELFF
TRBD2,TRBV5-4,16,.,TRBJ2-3,TGTGCCAGCAGCCCGGGACTAGCGTTTAGCACAGATACGCAGTATTTT,CASSPGLAFSTDTQYF
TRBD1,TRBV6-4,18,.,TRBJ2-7,TGTGCCAGCAGTGACTCCAAGGACAGGACGGGGCGACTCTACGAGCAGTACTTC,CASSDSKDRTGRLYEQYF
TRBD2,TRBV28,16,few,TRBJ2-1,TGTGCCAGCAGTTTACGGACTAGCGGGGGGAACAATGAGCAGTTCTTC,CASSLRTSGGNNEQFF
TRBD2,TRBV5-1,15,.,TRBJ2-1,TGCGCCAGCAGCTTGGCAGGGGTCCGGGGGGGTGAGCAGTTCTTC,CASSLAGVRGGEQFF
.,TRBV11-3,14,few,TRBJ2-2,TGTGCCAGCAGCCCGACAGGAAGAACCGGGGAGCTGTTTTTT,CASSPTGRTGELFF
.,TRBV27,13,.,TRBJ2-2,TGTGCCAGCTGCAGCCCGGGTAACGGGGAGCTGTTTTTT,CASCSPGNGELFF
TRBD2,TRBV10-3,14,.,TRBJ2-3,TGTGCCATCGGAGCGGGGGTGAGCACAGATACGCAGTATTTT,CAIGAGVSTDTQYF
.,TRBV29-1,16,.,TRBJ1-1,TGCAGCGTTCGTATCGGGCAGGGCGTTATGAACACTGAAGCTTTCTTT,CSVRIGQGVMNTEAFF
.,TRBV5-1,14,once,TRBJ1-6,TGCGCCAGCAGCTTGAACAGGAATAATTCACCCCTCCACTTT,CASSLNRNNSPLHF
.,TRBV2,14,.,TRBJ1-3,TGTGCCAGCAGTGAAGGGGCCTCTGGAAACACCATATATTTT,CASSEGASGNTIYF
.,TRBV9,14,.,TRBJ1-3,TGTGCCAGCAGCGTAGGACAGACTGGAAACACCATATATTTT,CASSVGQTGNTIYF
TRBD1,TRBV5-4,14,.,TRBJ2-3,TGTGCCAGCAGCTTGGACAGGGGCAAAGATACGCAGTATTTT,CASSLDRGKDTQYF
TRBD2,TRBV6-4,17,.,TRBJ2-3,TGTGCCAGCAGTTACAGTTTTAGCGGGGGGCGCACAGATACGCAGTATTTT,CASSYSFSGGRTDTQYF
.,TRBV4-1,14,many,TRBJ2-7,TGCGCCAGCAGCTACAACAGGGAAACCTACGAGCAGTACTTC,CASSYNRETYEQYF
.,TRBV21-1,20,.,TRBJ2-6,TGTGCCAGCAGCAAAGGGTTAAAGAGCAGGTACCACTCTGGGGCCAACGTCCTGACTTTC,CASSKGLKSRYHSGANVLTF